The entry that follows covers one TCR beta chain sequence. After removal of 3 bases from V and 8 bases from J, the junction contained 11 bases not matched to a gene. From germline, CDR1 is SGHAT and CDR2 FQNNGV. The CDR3 is made up of 16 amino acids. Some clones are missing from TCRdb's copy, which holds only in-frame ones; the method was immunoSEQ multiplex PCR. The repertoire has 200,000 to 250,000 clones, 83% of them found once; the top ten carry 2.5% to 3%. The data derive from a study of blood T cell repertoires in COVID-19. The sample comprised peripheral blood. The receptor's source is a woman aged 70-85 years with active or convalescent COVID-19. This rearrangement joins TRBV11-2 to TRBJ1-4; 8 nucleotides agree with TRBD1. In DNA form, the CDR3 reads TGTGCCAGCAGCTTTAAGGGGGACAGGATCGGGGAAAAACTGTTTTTT. Residues: CASSFKGDRIGEKLFF.